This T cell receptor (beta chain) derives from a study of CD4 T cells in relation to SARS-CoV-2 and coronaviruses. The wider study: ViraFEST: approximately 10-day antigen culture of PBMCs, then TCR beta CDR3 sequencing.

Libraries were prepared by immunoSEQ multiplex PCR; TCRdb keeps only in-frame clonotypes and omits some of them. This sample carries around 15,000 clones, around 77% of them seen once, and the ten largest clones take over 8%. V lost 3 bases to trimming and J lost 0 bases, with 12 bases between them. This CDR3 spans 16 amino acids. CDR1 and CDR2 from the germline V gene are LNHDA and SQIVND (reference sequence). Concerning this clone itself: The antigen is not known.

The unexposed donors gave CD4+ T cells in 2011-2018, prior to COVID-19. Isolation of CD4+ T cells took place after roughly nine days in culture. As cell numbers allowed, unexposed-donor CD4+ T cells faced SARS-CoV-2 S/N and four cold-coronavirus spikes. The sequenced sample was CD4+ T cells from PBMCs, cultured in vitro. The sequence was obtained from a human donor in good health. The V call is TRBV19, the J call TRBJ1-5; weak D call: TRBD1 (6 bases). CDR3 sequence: CASSITGTYSNQPQHF. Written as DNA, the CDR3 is TGTGCCAGTAGTATCACAGGGACATATAGCAATCAGCCCCAGCATTTT.